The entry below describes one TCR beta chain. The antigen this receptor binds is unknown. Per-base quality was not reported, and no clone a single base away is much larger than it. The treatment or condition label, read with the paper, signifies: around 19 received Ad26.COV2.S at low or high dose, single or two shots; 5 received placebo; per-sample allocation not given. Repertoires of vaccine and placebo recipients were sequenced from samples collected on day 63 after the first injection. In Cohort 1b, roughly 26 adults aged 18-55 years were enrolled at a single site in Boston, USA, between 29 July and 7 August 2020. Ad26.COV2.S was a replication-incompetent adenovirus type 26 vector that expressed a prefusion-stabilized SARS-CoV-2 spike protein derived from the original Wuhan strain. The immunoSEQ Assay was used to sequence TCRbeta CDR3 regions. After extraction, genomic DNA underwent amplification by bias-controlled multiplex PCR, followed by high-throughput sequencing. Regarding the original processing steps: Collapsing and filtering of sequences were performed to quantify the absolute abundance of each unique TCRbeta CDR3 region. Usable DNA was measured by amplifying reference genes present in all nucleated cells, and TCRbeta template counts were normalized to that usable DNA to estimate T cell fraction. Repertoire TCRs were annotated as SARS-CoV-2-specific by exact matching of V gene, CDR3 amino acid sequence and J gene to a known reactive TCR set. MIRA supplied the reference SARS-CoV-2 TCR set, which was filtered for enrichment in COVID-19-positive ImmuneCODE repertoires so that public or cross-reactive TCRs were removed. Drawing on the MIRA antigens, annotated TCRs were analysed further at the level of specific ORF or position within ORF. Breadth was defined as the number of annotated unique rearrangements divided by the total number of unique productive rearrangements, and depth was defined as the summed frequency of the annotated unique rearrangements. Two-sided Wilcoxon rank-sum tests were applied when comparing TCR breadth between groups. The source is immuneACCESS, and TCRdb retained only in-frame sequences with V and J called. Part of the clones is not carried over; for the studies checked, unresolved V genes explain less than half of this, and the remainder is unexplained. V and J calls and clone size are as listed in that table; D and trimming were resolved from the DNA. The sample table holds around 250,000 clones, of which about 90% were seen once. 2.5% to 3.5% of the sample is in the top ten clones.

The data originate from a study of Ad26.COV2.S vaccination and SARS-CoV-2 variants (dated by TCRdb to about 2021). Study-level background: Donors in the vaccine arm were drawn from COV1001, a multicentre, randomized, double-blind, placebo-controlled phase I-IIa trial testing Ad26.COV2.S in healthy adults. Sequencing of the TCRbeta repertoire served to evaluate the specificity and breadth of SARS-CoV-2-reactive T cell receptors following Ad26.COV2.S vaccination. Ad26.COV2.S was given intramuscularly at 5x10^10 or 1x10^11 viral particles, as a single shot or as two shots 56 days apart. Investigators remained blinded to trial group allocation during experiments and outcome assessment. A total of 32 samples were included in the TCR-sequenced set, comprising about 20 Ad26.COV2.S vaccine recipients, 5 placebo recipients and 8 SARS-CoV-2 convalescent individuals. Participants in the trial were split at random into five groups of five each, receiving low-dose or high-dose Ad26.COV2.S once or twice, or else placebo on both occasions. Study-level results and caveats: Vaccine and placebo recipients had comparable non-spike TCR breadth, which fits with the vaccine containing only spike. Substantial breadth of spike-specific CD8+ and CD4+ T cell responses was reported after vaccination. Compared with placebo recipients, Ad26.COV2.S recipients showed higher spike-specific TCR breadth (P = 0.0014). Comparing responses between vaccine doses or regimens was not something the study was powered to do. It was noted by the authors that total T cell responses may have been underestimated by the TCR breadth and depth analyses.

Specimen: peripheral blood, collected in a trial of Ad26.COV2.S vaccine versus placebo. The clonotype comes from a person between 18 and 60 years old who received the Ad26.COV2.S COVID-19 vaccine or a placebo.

DNA sequence: TGTGCCAGCAGCGGGACAGGGACAACTGAAGCTTTCTTT. Its translation reads: CASSGTGTTEAFF. Recombination joined TRBV9 with TRBJ1-1, with 8 bases matching TRBD1. Including cysteine and phenylalanine, the CDR3 has 13 amino acids. Of all the DNA, just the CDR3 is kept, 39 bases in frame from base 1. Based on the germline V gene, the CDR1 and CDR2 sequences are SGDLS and YYNGEE. V has 3 bases trimmed and J has 5 bases trimmed; junction bases matching no gene number 3.